This entry describes one TCR beta chain. Germline loops: CDR1 SGHTA, CDR2 FQGNSA. The CDR3 covers 17 residues. Losses at the gene ends were 8 bases for V and 4 bases for J; bases not matched to a gene: 16. The sample comes from a study of blood T cell repertoires in COVID-19. Original methodology: Reference gene primer amplification in the assay estimated nucleated cell counts. The method was immunoSEQ multiplex PCR; TCRdb's version includes in-frame clones alone and lacks a portion of them. The D gene and trimming were derived from the DNA, and the V and J assignments and clone size from that table. The sample holds 650,000 to 800,000 clones, about 87% seen once.

V gene TRBV7-2 combines with J gene TRBJ2-7; 11 bases map to TRBD2. This sequence originates from a woman between 18 and 30 years old with acute or convalescent COVID-19. The specimen sequenced was peripheral blood. CDR3 DNA: TGTGCCAGCTTCCCCGGATCTATAGCGGGGGGGATGTACGAGCAGTACTTC. Its protein product is CASFPGSIAGGMYEQYF.